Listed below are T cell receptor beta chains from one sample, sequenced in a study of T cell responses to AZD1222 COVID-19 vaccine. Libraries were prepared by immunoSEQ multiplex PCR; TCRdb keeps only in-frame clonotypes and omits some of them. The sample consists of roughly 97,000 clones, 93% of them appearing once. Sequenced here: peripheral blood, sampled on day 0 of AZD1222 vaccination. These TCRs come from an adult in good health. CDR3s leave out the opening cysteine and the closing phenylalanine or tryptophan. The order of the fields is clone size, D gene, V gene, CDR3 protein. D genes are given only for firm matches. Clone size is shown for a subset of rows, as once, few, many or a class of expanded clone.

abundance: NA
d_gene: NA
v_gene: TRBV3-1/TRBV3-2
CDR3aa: ASSPRGGYGYT

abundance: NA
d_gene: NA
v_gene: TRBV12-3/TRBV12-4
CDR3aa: ASSSERLGAF

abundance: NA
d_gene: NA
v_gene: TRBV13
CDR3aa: ASSRRMNTEAF

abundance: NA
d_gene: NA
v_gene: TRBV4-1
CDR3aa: ASRGDRTSNYGYT

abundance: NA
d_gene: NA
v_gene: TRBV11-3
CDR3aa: ASSSRDSLSSYNEQF

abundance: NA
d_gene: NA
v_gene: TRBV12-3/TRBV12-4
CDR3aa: ASSSPGNYGYT

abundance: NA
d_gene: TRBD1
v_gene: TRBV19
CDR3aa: ASSTGTARYGYT

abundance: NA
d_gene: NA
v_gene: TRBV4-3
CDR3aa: ASSQDLGAGYGYT

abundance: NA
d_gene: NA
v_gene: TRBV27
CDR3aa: ASSPMGQHTKTQY

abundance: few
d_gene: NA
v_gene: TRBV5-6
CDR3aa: ASSIGRNQPQH

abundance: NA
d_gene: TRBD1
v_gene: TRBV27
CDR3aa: ASSLQGAHPSGNTIY

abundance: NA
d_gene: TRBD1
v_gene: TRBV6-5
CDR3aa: ASSLRTGEAF

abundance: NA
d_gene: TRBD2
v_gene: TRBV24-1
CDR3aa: ATSDAMTSGADPDTQY

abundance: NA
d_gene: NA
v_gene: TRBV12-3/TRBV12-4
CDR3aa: ASSSEGWGQY

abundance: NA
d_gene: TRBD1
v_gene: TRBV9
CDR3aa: ASSGQGATAYEQY

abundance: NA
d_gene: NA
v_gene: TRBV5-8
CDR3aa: ASRRGFRAEVNEQF

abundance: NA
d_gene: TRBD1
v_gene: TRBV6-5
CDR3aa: ASTGQGYGYT

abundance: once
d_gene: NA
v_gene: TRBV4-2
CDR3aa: ASSQSDPPNEQY

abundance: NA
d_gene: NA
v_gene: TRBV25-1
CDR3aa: ASSRGMSAYGYT

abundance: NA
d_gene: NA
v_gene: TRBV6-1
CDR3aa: ASSESDIRGEKLF

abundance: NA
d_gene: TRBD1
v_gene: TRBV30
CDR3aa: AVSGQGNLQGYT

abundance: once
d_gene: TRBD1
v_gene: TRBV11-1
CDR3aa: ASSLAITGGSYEQY

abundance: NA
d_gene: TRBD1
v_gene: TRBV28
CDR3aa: ASKQGVRETQY

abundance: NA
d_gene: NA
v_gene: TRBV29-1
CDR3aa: SVDRPAEAF

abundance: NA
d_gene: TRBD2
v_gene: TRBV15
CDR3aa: ATSRSGTSVTYNEQF

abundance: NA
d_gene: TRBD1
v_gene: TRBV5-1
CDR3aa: ASSPGVGTGAEKLF

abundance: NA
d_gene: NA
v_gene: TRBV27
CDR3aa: ASTAGRYNEQF

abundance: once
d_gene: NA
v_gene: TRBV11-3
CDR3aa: ASSPRGLDEQY

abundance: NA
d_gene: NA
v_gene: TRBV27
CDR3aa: ASMGGNDQVEDRRGYT

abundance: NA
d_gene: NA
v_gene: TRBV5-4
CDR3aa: ASSLNSGATYGYT

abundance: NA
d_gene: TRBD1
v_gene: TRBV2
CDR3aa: ASRSQGAEAF

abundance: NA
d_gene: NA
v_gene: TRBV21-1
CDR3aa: ASSTRTGTGGWHEQF

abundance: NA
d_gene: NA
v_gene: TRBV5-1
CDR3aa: ASSQVGGSNQPQH

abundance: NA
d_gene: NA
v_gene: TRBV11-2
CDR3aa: ASRTNTEAF

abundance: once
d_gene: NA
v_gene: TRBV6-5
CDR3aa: ASRGLGAPTGELF

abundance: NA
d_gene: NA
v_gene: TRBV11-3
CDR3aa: ASSLRGLGVSSGNTIY

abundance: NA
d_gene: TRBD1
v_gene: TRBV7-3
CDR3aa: ASSSGTGVF

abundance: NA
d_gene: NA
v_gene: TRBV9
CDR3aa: ASSPRPGFTDTQY

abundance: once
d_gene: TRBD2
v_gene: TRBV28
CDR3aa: ASSPPGLAPSTDTQY

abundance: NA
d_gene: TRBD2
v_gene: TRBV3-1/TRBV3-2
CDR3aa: ASRAWEGNTQY

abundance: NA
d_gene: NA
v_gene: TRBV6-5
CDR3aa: ASSPPLGDNYGYT

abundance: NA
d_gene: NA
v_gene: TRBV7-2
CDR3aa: ASSLGPQGSTEAF